The present TCR beta chain was sequenced within a study of blood T cell repertoires in COVID-19. Using immunoSEQ multiplex PCR, the repertoire was profiled, and TCRdb retains in-frame clones only, with some absent. This sample has 140,000 to 150,000 clones, with 75% to 90% found just once. The CDR3 has 14 amino acids. J lost 7 bases, V lost 7 bases, and 10 bases had no gene match. Germline loops: CDR1 MDHEN, CDR2 SYDVKM. The origin of this receptor is a man aged 55 to 70 with active or convalescent COVID-19. This chain uses TRBV28 with TRBJ1-2; 9 nucleotides match TRBD1. The sequenced sample was peripheral blood. The CDR3 DNA reads as TGTGCCAGCACTCCGGACAGGGGTTATGGTGGCTACACCTTC. This sequence encodes CASTPDRGYGGYTF.